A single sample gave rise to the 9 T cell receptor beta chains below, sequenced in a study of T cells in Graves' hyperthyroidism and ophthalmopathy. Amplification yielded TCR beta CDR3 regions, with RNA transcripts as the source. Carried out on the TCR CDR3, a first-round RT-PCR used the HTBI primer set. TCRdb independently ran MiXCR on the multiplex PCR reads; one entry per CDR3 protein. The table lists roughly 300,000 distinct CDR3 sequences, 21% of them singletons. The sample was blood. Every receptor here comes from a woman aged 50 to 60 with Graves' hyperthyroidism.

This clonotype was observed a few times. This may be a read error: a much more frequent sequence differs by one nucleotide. The CDR3 bases are TGTGCCAGCAGATCGGGCGGGGGAAGGACAGATACGCAGTATTTT. Protein sequence: CASRSGGGRTDTQYF. The V call is TRBV6-1, the J call TRBJ2-3; 7 positions match TRBD2. This CDR3 spans 15 amino acids. J lost 3 bases, V lost 6 bases, and 9 bases had no gene match. CDR1 is MNHNS and CDR2 is SASEGT in the germline V gene.

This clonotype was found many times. The CDR3 DNA reads as TGTGCCAGCACCATCCGGGACAGGGAAGATACGCAGTATTTT. Amino acids: CASTIRDREDTQYF. V and J are TRBV28 and TRBJ2-3; TRBD1 matches at 9 bases. V shed 7 bases and J 5 bases; nucleotides not matched to a gene: 7. Germline V gives CDR1 MDHEN, CDR2 SYDVKM. CDR3 size: 14 residues.

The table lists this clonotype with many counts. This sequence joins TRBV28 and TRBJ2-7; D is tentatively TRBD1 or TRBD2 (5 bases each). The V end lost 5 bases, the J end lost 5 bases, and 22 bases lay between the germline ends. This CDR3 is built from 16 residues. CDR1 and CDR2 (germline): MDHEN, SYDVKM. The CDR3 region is CASSPNLWGSIHEQYF. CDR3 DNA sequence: TGTGCCAGCAGTCCCAATTTATGGGGGTCGATCCACGAGCAGTACTTC.

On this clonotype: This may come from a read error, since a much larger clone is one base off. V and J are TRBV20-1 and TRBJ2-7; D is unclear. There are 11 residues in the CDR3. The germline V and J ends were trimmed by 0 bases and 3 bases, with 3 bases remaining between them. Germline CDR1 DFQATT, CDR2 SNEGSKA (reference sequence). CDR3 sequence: CSARDNYEQYF. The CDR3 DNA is TGCAGTGCTAGAGATAACTACGAGCAGTACTTC.

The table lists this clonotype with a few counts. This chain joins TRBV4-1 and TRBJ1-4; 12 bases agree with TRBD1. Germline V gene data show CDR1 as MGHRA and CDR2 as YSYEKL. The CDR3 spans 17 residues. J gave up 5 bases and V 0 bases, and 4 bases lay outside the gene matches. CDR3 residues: CASSQDGTGGRNEKLFF. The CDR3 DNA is TGCGCCAGCAGCCAAGATGGGACAGGGGGCCGGAATGAAAAACTGTTTTTT.

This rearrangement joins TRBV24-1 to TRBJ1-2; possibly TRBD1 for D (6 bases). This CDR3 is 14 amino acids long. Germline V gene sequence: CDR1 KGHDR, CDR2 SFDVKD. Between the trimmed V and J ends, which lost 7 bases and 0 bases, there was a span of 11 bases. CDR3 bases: TGTGCCACCAGCTACCGGGACACTAACTATGGCTACACCTTC. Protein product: CATSYRDTNYGYTF.

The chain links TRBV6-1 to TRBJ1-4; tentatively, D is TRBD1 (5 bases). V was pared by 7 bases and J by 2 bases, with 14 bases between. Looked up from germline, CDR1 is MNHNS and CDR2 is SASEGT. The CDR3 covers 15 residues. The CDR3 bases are TGTGCCAGCACTCCAAGGGACGGCACTAATGAAAAACTGTTTTTT. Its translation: CASTPRDGTNEKLFF.

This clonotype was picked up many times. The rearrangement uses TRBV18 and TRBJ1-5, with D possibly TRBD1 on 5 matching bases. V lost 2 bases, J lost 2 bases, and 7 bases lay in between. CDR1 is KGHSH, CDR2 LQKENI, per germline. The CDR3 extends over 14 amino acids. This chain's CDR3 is CASSPETGNQPQHF. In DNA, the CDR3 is TGTGCCAGCTCACCAGAGACAGGCAATCAGCCCCAGCATTTT.

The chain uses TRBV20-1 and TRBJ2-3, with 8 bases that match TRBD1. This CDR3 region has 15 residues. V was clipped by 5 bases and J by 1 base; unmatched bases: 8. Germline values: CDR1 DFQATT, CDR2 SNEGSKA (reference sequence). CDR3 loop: CSAVQGAFGTDTQYF. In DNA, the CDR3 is TGCAGTGCTGTCCAGGGGGCGTTCGGCACAGATACGCAGTATTTT.